This T cell receptor beta chain was documented in a study of tumor and adjacent non-tumor tissue in lung cancer. A word on this clonotype: The antigen remains undetermined.

The library came from three nested PCR rounds adapted from ARM-PCR protocols. TCRdb re-called the multiplex PCR reads through MiXCR, storing one row per CDR3 protein. The sample has around 99,000 distinct CDR3 sequences; roughly three fifths are singletons. Study-level points and caveats: Top 100 clones took a larger repertoire share in normal lung. Compared with tumor, normal lung showed significantly lower TCR diversity.

This sample's RNA came from whole unsorted tissue. More than 3 cm separated this lung sample from the edge of the tumor. Germline V gene data show CDR1 as SQVTM and CDR2 as ANQGSEA. The CDR3 is 13 amino acids. The V gene lost 6 bases and the J gene lost 8 bases, with 20 bases spanning the gap. This receptor was identified in a man aged 55 to 70 with non-small cell lung cancer. Sequenced input: distant non-tumor lung tissue. The J gene is TRBJ2-7, the V gene TRBV29-1; D ambiguous. CDR3 sequence reads: CSVVDRISHKQYF. The CDR3 DNA is TGCAGCGTGGTAGACCGAATCTCCCACAAGCAGTACTTC.